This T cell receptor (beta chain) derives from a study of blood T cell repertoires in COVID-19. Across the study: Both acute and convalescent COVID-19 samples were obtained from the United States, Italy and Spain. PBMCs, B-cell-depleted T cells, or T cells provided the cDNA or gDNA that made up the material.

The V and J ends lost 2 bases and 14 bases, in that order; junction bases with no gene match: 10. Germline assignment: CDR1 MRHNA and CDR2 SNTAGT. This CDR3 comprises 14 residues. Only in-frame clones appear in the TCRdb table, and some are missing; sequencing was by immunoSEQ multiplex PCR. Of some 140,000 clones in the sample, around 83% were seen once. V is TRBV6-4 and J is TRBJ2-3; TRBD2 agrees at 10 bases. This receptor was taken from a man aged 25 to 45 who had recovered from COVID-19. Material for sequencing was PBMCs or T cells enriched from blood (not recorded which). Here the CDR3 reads CASSDLAGAPRLYF. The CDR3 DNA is TGTGCCAGCAGTGACCTAGCGGGAGCCCCCAGGCTGTATTTT.